This entry lists 11 T cell receptor beta chains sequenced from one sample in a study of vaccination and CD4 T cells after COVID-19. Sequenced with the Oncomine TCR Beta short-read assay was DNA taken from cultured CD4+ T cells. TCRdb reanalysed the PCR reads using MiXCR and keeps one entry per CDR3 protein. Among fewer than 15,000 distinct CDR3 sequences listed, roughly three fifths were seen once. Stated treatment: approximately nine-day PBMC culture with coronavirus spike peptide pools or control peptides (ViraFEST assay). These TCRs' antigens remain unknown. Source material: CD4+ T cells from blood, cultured in vitro. All receptors derive from a human donor who had recovered from COVID-19.

This clonotype was found a few times. The rearrangement joins TRBV15 to TRBJ1-1; weak D call: TRBD1 (5 bases). This CDR3 region has 15 residues. The germline CDR1 and CDR2 sequences are LNHNV and YYDKDF (reference sequence). V gave up 0 bases and J gave up 6 bases, with 14 bases separating them. CDR3 nucleotides: TGTGCCACCAGCAGAGATAAGGCTCTGGGGGCTGAAGCTTTCTTT. Amino acid sequence: CATSRDKALGAEAFF. The entire variable domain, with the rest obtained from reference TRBV15 and TRBJ1-1, is as follows: DAMVIQNPRYQVTQFGKPVTLSCSQTLNHNVMYWYQQKSSQAPKLLFHYYDKDFNNEADTPDNFQSRRPNTSFCFLDIRSPGLGDTAMYLCATSRDKALGAEAFFGQGTRLTVV.

The rearrangement links TRBV29-1 to TRBJ2-7; TRBD2 is a possible D gene (5 bases). V lost 6 bases, J lost 2 bases, and 17 bases lay in between. Germline values: CDR1 SQVTM, CDR2 ANQGSEA. This CDR3 has 14 residues. The CDR3 loop is CSVLAAVTTYEQYF. In DNA form, the CDR3 reads TGCAGCGTGCTAGCCGCGGTAACAACCTACGAGCAGTACTTC.

The chain employs TRBV5-1 and TRBJ2-7; 9 bases map to TRBD2. The CDR3 runs to 15 residues. The V gene's germline CDR1 is SGHRS and CDR2 YFSETQ. J gave up 5 bases and V 0 bases, and 6 bases lay outside the gene matches. CDR3: CASSLGASGEDEQYF. The CDR3 region has the DNA TGCGCCAGCAGCTTGGGGGCTAGCGGGGAAGACGAGCAGTACTTC.

This clonotype was observed a single time. The chain couples TRBV6-1 to TRBJ2-7, with 8 bases fitting TRBD2. The V gene end was trimmed by 9 bases and the J gene end by 1 base; junction bases not matched to a gene: 17. Germline CDR1 MNHNS, CDR2 SASEGT. The CDR3 extends over 17 amino acids. CDR3 DNA: TGTGCCAGGCACGGATGGGGCTCTAGCGGGCCTTCCTACGAGCAGTACTTC. This gives the protein CARHGWGSSGPSYEQYF.

The J gene is TRBJ1-2, the V gene TRBV6-1; D gene unclear. V lost 6 bases, J lost 2 bases, and 13 bases lay in between. The CDR3 length is 14 residues. Germline CDR1 reads MNHNS; CDR2 reads SASEGT. The CDR3 DNA reads as TGTGCCAGCAGGGGGTACTTAGGCAACTATGGCTACACCTTC. Translation gives CASRGYLGNYGYTF.

This sequence joins TRBV12-3 or TRBV12-4 and TRBJ1-5; TRBD1 is a possible D gene (6 bases). The CDR3 covers 14 residues. Trimming shortened V by 5 bases and J by 5 bases, and 13 bases separated the two germline ends. The CDR3 DNA reads as TGTGCCAGCAGTCTACTCGGGGGCGATCAGCCCCAGCATTTT. Translating gives CASSLLGGDQPQHF.

The chain employs TRBV20-1 and TRBJ1-5; D unresolved. Trimming took 4 bases from V and 2 from J, leaving 6 bases between them. Germline V gene data show CDR1 as DFQATT and CDR2 as SNEGSKA (reference sequence). This CDR3 comprises 12 residues. In DNA form, the CDR3 reads TGCAGTGCTATTAAAGGCAATCAGCCCCAGCATTTT. Translating it yields CSAIKGNQPQHF.

As for this clonotype: The germline gene is not matched at one end of the junction; a read error may be the cause. This sequence joins TRBV6-1 and TRBJ2-7; 15 bases match TRBD2. The germline CDR1 and CDR2 sequences are MNHNS and SASEGT. This CDR3 has 14 amino acids. CDR3 residues: CARRTSGRADEQYF. CDR3 DNA sequence: TGTGCCCGCAGGACTAGCGGGAGGGCCGACGAGCAGTACTTC.

Written as DNA, the CDR3 is TGTGCCACCAGTGATTCAGGGTTAGCGGGAGACGCTGATACGCAGTATTTT. Encoded protein: CATSDSGLAGDADTQYF. The chain joins TRBV24-1 to TRBJ2-3; 9 bases are a match to TRBD2. CDR1 is KGHDR and CDR2 is SFDVKD in the germline V gene. The V and J ends lost 2 bases and 6 bases, in that order; junction bases with no gene match: 11. This CDR3 is built from 17 residues.

The chain couples TRBV27 to TRBJ1-5, with D possibly TRBD1 on 6 matching bases. The V end lost 4 bases, the J end lost 5 bases, and 27 bases lay between the germline ends. The CDR3 has 19 amino acids. Germline V gene data show CDR1 as MNHEY and CDR2 as SMNVEV (reference sequence). CDR3 residues: CASSSTGSLISGLHQPQHF. The CDR3 nucleotides are TGTGCCAGCAGTTCAACAGGGAGCCTAATATCAGGCCTTCATCAGCCCCAGCATTTT.

J is TRBJ1-2 and V is TRBV20-1; 7 bases agree with TRBD1. Germline-derived CDR1 and CDR2 are DFQATT and SNEGSKA (reference sequence). With 6 bases clipped from V and 5 bases from J, the junction kept 15 bases outside the gene matches. The CDR3 is 15 amino acids. CDR3 bases: TGCAGTGCCCCCCGGGGGACAGCCGGAGGATATGGCTACACCTTC. Encoded protein: CSAPRGTAGGYGYTF.